This TCR beta chain was identified during a study of human T cells and chemical hapten exposure. Study conclusions and caveats: TCRs above 1 in 1000 frequency did not change with DPC sensitization.

This clonotype was recorded at least ten times. Its matching antigen is unknown. V was cut by 3 bases and J by 5 bases, with 14 bases left in between. The CDR3 spans 15 residues. The V gene's germline CDR1 is SGHTA and CDR2 FQGTGA. TCRdb fed the 5' RACE reads into MiXCR, producing one record per CDR3 protein. Of more than 140,000 distinct CDR3 sequences listed, around 4% were seen once; the top ten hold approximately 1.3%. Total RNA was extracted from unfractionated whole blood. The V and J genes are TRBV7-3 and TRBJ2-1; possible D gene TRBD1, 5 bases. The receptor was derived from a female donor in good health. The CDR3: CASSFEVGADNEQFF. As DNA, the CDR3 is TGTGCCAGCAGCTTCGAGGTAGGGGCGGACAATGAGCAGTTCTTC.